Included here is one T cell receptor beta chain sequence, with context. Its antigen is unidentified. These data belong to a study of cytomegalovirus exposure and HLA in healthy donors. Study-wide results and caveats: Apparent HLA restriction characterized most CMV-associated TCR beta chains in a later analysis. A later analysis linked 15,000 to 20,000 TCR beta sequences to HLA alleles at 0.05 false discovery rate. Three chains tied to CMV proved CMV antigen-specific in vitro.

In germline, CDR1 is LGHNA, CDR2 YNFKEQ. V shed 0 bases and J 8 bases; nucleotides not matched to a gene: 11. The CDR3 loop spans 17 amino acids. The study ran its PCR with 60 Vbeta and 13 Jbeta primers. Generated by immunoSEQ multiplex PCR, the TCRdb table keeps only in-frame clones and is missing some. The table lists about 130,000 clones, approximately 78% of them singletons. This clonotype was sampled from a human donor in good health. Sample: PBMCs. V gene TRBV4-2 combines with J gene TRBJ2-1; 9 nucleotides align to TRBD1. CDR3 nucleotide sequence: TGTGCCAGCAGCCAAGACAAGGACAGGGGAGGGTGGGATGAGCAGTTCTTC. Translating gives CASSQDKDRGGWDEQFF.